This is a list of T cell receptor beta chains from one sample in a study of T cells after yellow fever vaccination. TCRdb re-called the 5' RACE reads through MiXCR, storing one row per CDR3 protein. The repertoire includes 250,000 or so distinct CDR3 sequences, more than 3.5% of them detected once, and over 15% sits in the top ten. Sequenced here: PBMCs, sampled 15 days after the yellow fever booster vaccination. Source of these receptors: a young man who received the YFV17D yellow fever vaccine. CDR3s include the opening cysteine and the closing phenylalanine or tryptophan. The D gene is left open where the match is weak. The size entry is marked missing in some rows and otherwise reads once, few, many or a size class.

D,J,size,V,DNA,CDR3
TRBD1,TRBJ1-1,many,TRBV4-1,TGCGCCAGCAGGCCGAGGACAGGGGTCACTGAAGCTTTCTTT,CASRPRTGVTEAFF
NA,TRBJ1-2,many,TRBV19,TGTGCCAGTAGTATATTCTTTTACGGCAGCTATGGCTACACCTTC,CASSIFFYGSYGYTF
TRBD1,TRBJ2-5,many,TRBV7-7,TGTGCCAGCAGCTTAGGGACAGGGGCCCAGGGTTCCCAGTACTTC,CASSLGTGAQGSQYF
NA,TRBJ1-5,few,TRBV5-6,TGTGCCAGCAGCTTTTCTGGGCGGAACAATCAGCCCCAGCATTTT,CASSFSGRNNQPQHF
TRBD1,TRBJ2-3,many,TRBV24-1,TGTGCCACCAGTGACCCCGGGACAGGGGTTGAGGATACGCAGTATTTT,CATSDPGTGVEDTQYF
TRBD2,TRBJ2-3,many,TRBV20-1,TGCAGTGCACAGACGGGGGGGCCAGATACGCAGTATTTT,CSAQTGGPDTQYF
TRBD1,TRBJ1-1,many,TRBV12-3/TRBV12-4,TGTGCCAGCAGTTGGGACAGGAGTAACACTGAAGCTTTCTTT,CASSWDRSNTEAFF
NA,TRBJ2-2,many,TRBV12-3/TRBV12-4,TGTGCCAGCAATGCCCGGGACTTCTCGAACACTGGGGAGCTGTTTTTT,CASNARDFSNTGELFF
NA,TRBJ1-1,many,TRBV7-9,TGTGTGGCGCTTGCCCTGAACACTGAAGCTTTCTTT,CVALALNTEAFF
NA,TRBJ1-1,many,TRBV5-1,TGCGCCAGCACTGTGGGCTTGAACACTGAAGCTTTCTTT,CASTVGLNTEAFF
TRBD2,TRBJ2-1,many,TRBV6-5,TGTGCCAGCAGTAGCGGGGGGGGTATGTTTGTAAATGAGCAGTTCTTC,CASSSGGGMFVNEQFF
NA,TRBJ1-6,many,TRBV2,TGTGCCAGCAGTGACAGGGAAGGCTATAATTCACCCCTCCACTTT,CASSDREGYNSPLHF
NA,TRBJ2-7,many,TRBV12-3/TRBV12-4,TGTGCCAGCACAGGCAGAAGGGGCGCCTACGAGCAGTACTTC,CASTGRRGAYEQYF
NA,TRBJ2-7,many,TRBV5-5,TGTGCCAGCAGCTTGGCGAATACCGTCTACGAGCAGTACTTC,CASSLANTVYEQYF
NA,TRBJ2-5,many,TRBV21-1,TGTGCCAGCAGGGAGACCCAGTACTTC,CASRETQYF
NA,TRBJ2-5,many,TRBV5-1,TGCGCCAGCAGCTTGGTTCCAGGGCCCCAAGAGACCCAGTACTTC,CASSLVPGPQETQYF
NA,TRBJ2-1,many,TRBV5-1,TGCGCCAGCAGCTCCCTCGGGACTCCGAGCTCCTACAATGAGCAGTTCTTC,CASSSLGTPSSYNEQFF
TRBD1,TRBJ1-4,many,TRBV7-9,TGTGCCAGCAGCTTCGGACAGGGGCGAGGGTCTAATGAAAAACTGTTTTTT,CASSFGQGRGSNEKLFF
NA,TRBJ1-5,many,TRBV24-1,TGTGCCACCAGTGATTCCGCCGGGGACCCCGCGACCCAGCATTTT,CATSDSAGDPATQHF
NA,TRBJ1-5,many,TRBV6-6,TGTGCCAGCAGTTTTGTAGGGCAGCCCCAGCATTTT,CASSFVGQPQHF
NA,TRBJ1-1,many,TRBV12-3/TRBV12-4,TGTGCCAGCACCTTGACGGAGAACACTGAAGCTTTCTTT,CASTLTENTEAFF
NA,TRBJ2-3,many,TRBV7-9,TGTGCCAGCAGCACCCGGACAGAAGCAGTGGATACGCAGTATTTT,CASSTRTEAVDTQYF
TRBD2,TRBJ2-1,many,TRBV29-1,TGCAGCGTTGAAGAAAGCGGGGCTTACCTCAATGAGCAGTTCTTC,CSVEESGAYLNEQFF
NA,TRBJ2-5,many,TRBV5-1,TGCGCCAGCAGCTCATCGGGGAAGGAAGAGACCCAGTACTTC,CASSSSGKEETQYF
NA,TRBJ1-5,few,TRBV5-4,TGTGCCAGCAGCTCGTTCAAGGGTTTGAGGACCGAGTGGTATAGCAATCAGCCCCAGCATTTT,CASSSFKGLRTEWYSNQPQHF
NA,TRBJ1-1,many,TRBV27,TGTGCCAGCAGTCCAGTCCTCCTGAACACTGAAGCTTTCTTT,CASSPVLLNTEAFF
NA,TRBJ1-5,many,TRBV7-9,TGTGCCAGCAGCTTATCGGGGACCCGGGGCGGGCCCCAGCATTTT,CASSLSGTRGGPQHF
NA,TRBJ2-5,many,TRBV7-9,TGTGCCAGCAGCTCAAGCCTCCAAGAGACCCAGTACTTC,CASSSSLQETQYF
NA,TRBJ2-2,many,TRBV6-5,TGTGCCAGCAGTTCCAGTTCCACCGGGGAGCTGTTTTTT,CASSSSSTGELFF
NA,TRBJ2-5,many,TRBV12-3/TRBV12-4,TGTGCCAGCAGTTCCACGGTCTTCCCGGGGGAGACCCAGTACTTC,CASSSTVFPGETQYF
NA,TRBJ1-6,many,TRBV7-2,TGTGCCAGCAGCTTAGAGCACTATAATTCACCCCTCCACTTT,CASSLEHYNSPLHF
NA,TRBJ1-2,NA,TRBV5-1,TGCGCCAGCAGCGGAACCTTGTCAGGGAAAGGCTACACCTTC,CASSGTLSGKGYTF
NA,TRBJ1-1,many,TRBV12-3/TRBV12-4,TGTGCCAGCAGTCCCGGATCAGAAGCTTTCTTT,CASSPGSEAFF
NA,TRBJ1-3,many,TRBV7-6,TGTGCCAGCAGCTTAATGGCTGGGTCGGGAAACACCATATATTTT,CASSLMAGSGNTIYF
TRBD1,TRBJ1-1,NA,TRBV3-1,TGTGCCAGCAGCCAAGTCCCTCTAGGACAGGGGGCTGAAGCTTTCTTT,CASSQVPLGQGAEAFF
NA,TRBJ2-1,NA,TRBV19,TGTGCCAGTAGTGGGTATGAGCAGTTCTTC,CASSGYEQFF
NA,TRBJ1-5,many,TRBV12-3/TRBV12-4,TGTGCCAGCAGTTTTGCGGAAAATCAGCCCCAGCATTTT,CASSFAENQPQHF